This TCR beta chain was sequenced for a study of control samples from healthy donors and cancer patients. This table comes from immunoSEQ multiplex PCR, and its TCRdb copy is limited to in-frame clones, with some not included. The profile shows around 140,000 clones, 91% of them singletons. Germline V gene lookup returns CDR1 SQVTM and CDR2 ANQGSEA. V lost 4 bases to trimming and J lost 5 bases, with 8 bases between them. This CDR3 comprises 12 residues. This chain joins TRBV29-1 and TRBJ1-4, with TRBD1 as a possible D gene (5 bases). The sequenced sample consisted of blood. This clonotype was obtained from a man aged 25 to 45 in good health. CDR3 sequence reads: CSVGGMNEKLFF. The CDR3 nucleotides are TGCAGCGTTGGGGGGATGAATGAAAAACTGTTTTTT.